This T cell receptor (beta chain) comes out of a study of T cells in Graves' hyperthyroidism and ophthalmopathy. The V and J ends lost 0 bases and 3 bases respectively, with 11 bases between them. The CDR3 spans 15 residues. The germline CDR1 and CDR2 sequences are SGHKS and YYEKEE (reference sequence). Study-level results: For ophthalmopathy, model prediction preceded onset by a median about 6 months.

Amplified TCR beta CDR3 regions derived from RNA transcripts. An initial round of RT-PCR targeting the TCR CDR3 relied on the HTBI primer set. TCRdb called the multiplex PCR reads again in MiXCR, with one record for every CDR3 protein. This table has around 290,000 distinct CDR3 sequences, less than 15% appearing once. This clonotype was detected many times. What it binds is unknown. This clonotype was obtained from a woman aged 25 to 39 with Graves' hyperthyroidism that later progressed to Graves' ophthalmopathy. The source material was blood. The J gene is TRBJ2-3, the V gene TRBV5-5; D uncertain. The CDR3 is CASSLVPYVTDTQYF. CDR3 nucleotides: TGTGCCAGCAGCTTGGTACCATACGTGACAGATACGCAGTATTTT.